This TCR beta chain was captured by sequencing in a study of blood T cell repertoires in COVID-19. How the authors handled the data: It was from reference gene primer amplification that nucleated cell counts were estimated. TCRdb keeps only in-frame clones here, not all; method: immunoSEQ multiplex PCR. V, J and clone size derive from that table, while D and trimming were established from the DNA sequence. The sample lists approximately 200,000 clones; roughly nine tenths were seen once. V was cut by 0 bases and J by 6 bases, with 25 bases left in between. The germline gives CDR1 SGDLS, CDR2 YYNGEE. The CDR3 has 18 residues. The study drew participants aged about 18 to 89 years from some 24 US areas. Assignment of participants to cohorts was predicated upon participant-reported clinical history.

V is TRBV9 and J is TRBJ2-7, with D possibly matching TRBD2 (7 bases). Sequencing was carried out using PBMCs or T cells enriched from blood (not recorded which). The clonotype originates from a woman aged 25 to 39 who had recovered from COVID-19. The CDR3 sequence is CASSVGGRGAGEVGEQYF. The DNA for the CDR3 is TGTGCCAGCAGCGTAGGAGGCCGGGGGGCGGGAGAGGTTGGCGAGCAGTACTTC.